This entry describes one TCR beta chain. These data are taken from a study of regulatory T cells in long-lasting Graves disease. Relying on iRepertoire HTBI primers and Arm-PCR of CDR3 regions, the team built TCR beta libraries. Original analysis: The samples included roughly 62 TRBV and some 14 TRBJ segments. TCRdb reprocessed the multiplex PCR reads via MiXCR and lists one record per CDR3 protein. TCRdb, not the original authors, processed these V and J calls. This sample has about 420,000 distinct CDR3 sequences, with about a quarter found just once. V lost 9 bases and J lost 0, with 17 bases in between. Germline assignment: CDR1 KGHDR and CDR2 SFDVKD. CDR3 length: 15 amino acids. The time point is: persistent/refractory GD, antithyroid drugs over 5 years with positive TRAb. Isolated PBMC RNA provided the starting material for the TCR library.

This chain connects TRBV24-1 to TRBJ2-7; D gene unclear. Material: peripheral blood mononuclear cells (PBMCs), obtained when the disease was refractory, from a patient treated with antithyroid drugs. This TCR was sampled from a female donor with Graves disease. The DNA for the CDR3 is TGTGCCACCGTTCTGGCAGGCGCCAGCTCCTACGAGCAGTACTTC. Amino acids: CATVLAGASSYEQYF.